A single sample is the source of the 28 T cell receptor beta chains below, sequenced in a study of PD-L1 blockade in urothelial cancer. Profiled with immunoSEQ multiplex PCR; TCRdb holds only in-frame clones, not every one. This table holds about 45,000 clones, about 91% found once. Here the sequenced sample was PBMCs, taken around atezolizumab (anti-PD-L1) treatment. Receptors were obtained from a man at least 80 years old with urothelial cancer.

This clone was observed a single time. J is TRBJ2-1 and V is TRBV5-8, with D perhaps TRBD2 (6 bases). V lost 3 bases, J lost 0 bases, and 10 bases lay in between. CDR3 length: 15 amino acids. CDR1 is SGHTS and CDR2 is YDEGEE in the germline V gene. The chain's CDR3 is CASSSGLTSYNEQFF. The CDR3 bases are TGTGCCAGCAGCTCGGGACTCACCTCCTACAATGAGCAGTTCTTC.

V usage is TRBV7-6 and J usage is TRBJ2-7, with a tentative D call TRBD1 (5 bases). The CDR3 spans 15 residues. CDR1 and CDR2 (germline): SGHVS, FNYEAQ. Trimming removed 0 bases at V and 2 bases at J, with 11 bases between. CDR3 region: CASSLAGLGAYEQYF. CDR3 DNA sequence: TGTGCCAGCAGCTTAGCGGGGTTAGGGGCCTACGAGCAGTACTTC.

This clone was counted between two and nine times. The chain has TRBV29-1 and TRBJ1-4; no reliable D call. The V gene's germline CDR1 is SQVTM and CDR2 ANQGSEA. The CDR3 spans 13 residues. V lost 4 bases, J lost 4 bases, and 10 bases lay in between. CDR3 sequence reads: CSVVRQDNEKLFF. CDR3 nucleotides: TGCAGCGTTGTCAGGCAGGATAATGAAAAACTGTTTTTT.

The rearrangement uses TRBV11-2 and TRBJ2-1; TRBD2 agrees at 11 bases. Per germline, CDR1 SGHAT and CDR2 FQNNGV. The length of the CDR3 is 16 residues. With V trimmed by 3 bases and J by 4 bases, 5 bases remained unmatched. CDR3 amino acids: CASSLATSGSYNEQFF. The CDR3, as DNA: TGTGCCAGCAGCTTGGCCACTAGCGGGAGTTACAATGAGCAGTTCTTC.

The V and J genes are TRBV19 and TRBJ1-2; D unresolved. In germline, CDR1 is LNHDA, CDR2 SQIVND (reference sequence). The V and J ends lost 1 base and 2 bases respectively, with 5 bases between them. The CDR3 sequence is 13 residues long. In nucleotides, the CDR3 is TGTGCCAGTAGTATAGGACTCAACTATGGCTACACCTTC. As protein: CASSIGLNYGYTF.

The chain joins TRBV28 to TRBJ1-5; 9 nucleotides agree with TRBD1. Germline loops: CDR1 MDHEN, CDR2 SYDVKM. This CDR3 comprises 15 residues. V trimming: 1 base; J trimming: 6 bases; junction bases outside the gene matches: 4. The CDR3 DNA follows: TGTGCCAGCAGTTTATTGACAGGGGGGTTTCAGCCCCAGCATTTT. Translation gives CASSLLTGGFQPQHF.

The CDR3 protein is CASSESVTSGGRELFF. As DNA, the CDR3 is TGCGCCAGCAGTGAGTCGGTGACTAGCGGGGGCCGGGAGCTGTTTTTT. The rearrangement links TRBV10-2 to TRBJ2-2, with 12 bases identical to TRBD2. Germline V gene data show CDR1 as WSHSY and CDR2 as SAAADI. The CDR3 contains 16 residues. With V trimmed by 0 bases and J by 9 bases, 5 bases remained unmatched.

V gene TRBV18 combines with J gene TRBJ2-2; tentatively, D is TRBD1 (6 bases). Trimming cost V 4 bases and J 2 bases, with 11 bases left between them. There are 15 residues in the CDR3. Per the germline V gene, CDR1 is KGHSH and CDR2 is LQKENI. CDR3 coding DNA: TGTGCCAGCTCACTTGGGGGCCCTAACACCGGGGAGCTGTTTTTT. Protein product: CASSLGGPNTGELFF. Full variable domain (rest looked up from reference TRBV18 and TRBJ2-2): NAGVMQNPRHLVRRRGQEARLRCSPMKGHSHVYWYRQLPEEGLKFMVYLQKENIIDESGMPKERFSAEFPKEGPSILRIQQVVRGDSAAYFCASSLGGPNTGELFFGEGSRLTVL.

The chain is built from TRBV9 and TRBJ2-1; TRBD2 matches at 7 bases. J gave up 1 base and V 4 bases, and 8 bases lay outside the gene matches. This CDR3 is 16 amino acids long. Germline V gene lookup returns CDR1 SGDLS and CDR2 YYNGEE. The CDR3 is CASSTRAGPSYNEQFF. CDR3 sequence (DNA): TGTGCCAGCAGCACAAGAGCGGGGCCTTCCTACAATGAGCAGTTCTTC.

This chain joins TRBV27 and TRBJ2-5; 7 nucleotides line up with TRBD1. The CDR3 has 15 amino acids. The V gene end was trimmed by 7 bases and the J gene end by 0 bases; junction bases not matched to a gene: 8. Germline assignment: CDR1 MNHEY and CDR2 SMNVEV (reference sequence). The CDR3 DNA reads TGTGCCAGCACCCCACAGGGGCAGTACCAAGAGACCCAGTACTTC. Translation gives CASTPQGQYQETQYF.

V gene TRBV19 combines with J gene TRBJ1-5, with D hard to call. Germline CDR1 is LNHDA and CDR2 is SQIVND (reference sequence). This CDR3 has 15 residues. V was cut by 5 bases and J by 0 bases, with 11 bases left in between. CDR3 bases: TGTGCCAGTAGTGCCCGACTGTATAGCAATCAGCCCCAGCATTTT. It specifies CASSARLYSNQPQHF.

V is TRBV5-6 and J is TRBJ2-2; weak D call: TRBD1 (6 bases). The CDR3 loop spans 16 amino acids. V was trimmed by 0 bases and J by 3 bases, leaving 12 bases between them. Germline values: CDR1 SGHDT, CDR2 YYEEEE. CDR3 bases: TGTGCCAGCAGCTTGGGGGGGCGCGGCCACACCGGGGAGCTGTTTTTT. This encodes CASSLGGRGHTGELFF.

The genes are TRBV7-9 and TRBJ1-2; D is unclear. Germline lookup yields CDR1 SEHNR and CDR2 FQNEAQ (reference sequence). The CDR3 is made up of 14 amino acids. Trimming took 1 base from V and 6 from J, leaving 12 bases between them. The CDR3 loop reads CASSLDYGYHGYTF. In DNA form, the CDR3 reads TGTGCCAGCAGCTTAGACTACGGATACCATGGCTACACCTTC.

The CDR3 protein is CASSPIRDRVSEKLFF. CDR3 nucleotides: TGCGCCAGCAGCCCAATAAGGGACAGGGTTAGTGAAAAACTGTTTTTT. This rearrangement joins TRBV4-1 to TRBJ1-4, with 9 bases identical to TRBD1. The germline V gene encodes CDR1 MGHRA and CDR2 YSYEKL. The CDR3 has 16 amino acids. Trimming took 4 bases from V and 7 from J; bases not matched to a gene: 10.

This clone was recorded only once. This chain uses TRBV19 with TRBJ1-2; 7 bases align to TRBD1. Germline loops: CDR1 LNHDA, CDR2 SQIVND (reference sequence). The CDR3 totals 12 residues. V gave up 5 bases and J gave up 8 bases; unmatched junction bases: 5. The CDR3 DNA is TGTGCCAGTAGTTCGGGACAGACAGGCTACACCTTC. Amino acids: CASSSGQTGYTF.

The chain links TRBV30 to TRBJ1-1; 8 bases agree with TRBD1. The ends lost 2 bases at V and 10 bases at J; junction bases unmatched: 12. CDR1 and CDR2 from the germline V gene are GTSNPN and SVGIG (reference sequence). The CDR3 has 14 residues. The CDR3 spells CAWSTVQGVFRAFF. The CDR3 nucleotides are TGTGCCTGGAGTACGGTACAGGGGGTCTTTCGAGCTTTCTTT.

The chain joins TRBV7-2 to TRBJ2-7; 7 nucleotides match TRBD2. The CDR3 totals 14 residues. V was clipped by 5 bases and J by 2 bases; unmatched bases: 6. Germline V gives CDR1 SGHTA, CDR2 FQGNSA. The CDR3 loop is CASSPTSAPYEQYF. CDR3 DNA: TGTGCCAGCAGCCCAACTAGCGCTCCCTACGAGCAGTACTTC.

The genes are TRBV7-9 and TRBJ1-3, with a weak D call TRBD1 (6 bases). The CDR3 runs 14 residues. Germline CDR1 SEHNR, CDR2 FQNEAQ (reference sequence). The V end was cut by 4 bases, the J end by 2 bases, with 9 bases between. CDR3 in amino acids: CASSWQGPGNTIYF. The CDR3 DNA follows: TGTGCCAGCAGCTGGCAGGGGCCTGGAAACACCATATATTTT. Full variable domain (outside the CDR3, taken from reference TRBV7-9 and TRBJ1-3): DTGVSQNPRHKITKRGQNVTFRCDPISEHNRLYWYRQTLGQGPEFLTYFQNEAQLEKSRLLSDRFSAERPKGSFSTLEIQRTEQGDSAMYLCASSWQGPGNTIYFGEGSWLTVV.

The CDR3 DNA is TGTGCCAGTAGTATAGACGACAGGGGGTACGGCTACACCTTC. As protein: CASSIDDRGYGYTF. V usage is TRBV19 and J usage is TRBJ1-2; 9 bases agree with TRBD1. V gave up 0 bases and J gave up 8 bases; unmatched junction bases: 4. Germline V CDR1 and CDR2: LNHDA, SQIVND (reference sequence). This CDR3 is 14 amino acids long.

In its sample, this clone was seen once. The DNA of the CDR3 is TGCAGCGTTCGGGCGGGAGCGCGATACGAGCAGTACTTC. As protein: CSVRAGARYEQYF. The chain joins TRBV29-1 to TRBJ2-7, with TRBD2 matching 7 bases. CDR1 is SQVTM, CDR2 ANQGSEA, per germline. CDR3 length: 13 residues. V trimming: 5 bases; J trimming: 4 bases; junction bases outside the gene matches: 8.

This clone has a handful of counts. V usage is TRBV2 and J usage is TRBJ2-7, with TRBD2 identical over 11 bases. The CDR3 loop spans 17 amino acids. Looked up from germline, CDR1 is SNHLY and CDR2 is FYNNEI. Trimming at V came to 4 bases and at J to 3 bases, leaving 11 bases not matched to a gene. The CDR3 here is CASSGGLAETKIYEQYF. In DNA form, the CDR3 reads TGTGCCAGCAGTGGGGGACTAGCGGAGACAAAGATCTACGAGCAGTACTTC.

V and J are TRBV11-2 and TRBJ1-5; D perhaps matches TRBD1 (5 bases). Germline CDR1 and CDR2: SGHAT and FQNNGV. The germline V and J ends were trimmed by 5 bases and 2 bases, with 13 bases remaining between them. CDR3 size: 15 residues. The CDR3 region has the DNA TGTGCCAGCAGCCTTGGACACACGGGCAATCAGCCCCAGCATTTT. Protein product: CASSLGHTGNQPQHF.

This clone was counted a single time. The chain has TRBV7-9 and TRBJ2-7; 8 bases match TRBD2. The CDR3 is 14 amino acids. Germline CDR1 and CDR2: SEHNR and FQNEAQ (reference sequence). V lost 5 bases to trimming and J lost 6 bases; unmatched junction nucleotides: 9. The CDR3 sequence: CASSLSGTRGEQYF. The CDR3 DNA reads as TGTGCCAGCAGCCTTAGCGGGACTCGGGGCGAGCAGTACTTC.

The chain recombines TRBV5-1 with TRBJ2-1; 10 nucleotides line up with TRBD2. This CDR3 comprises 18 residues. V lost 1 base and J lost 0; bases outside the gene matches: 7. The germline gives CDR1 SGHRS, CDR2 YFSETQ. The CDR3 region is CASSLQGLAIRSYNEQFF. CDR3 sequence (DNA): TGCGCCAGCAGCTTGCAGGGACTAGCGATCCGCTCCTACAATGAGCAGTTCTTC.

This clone was recorded once. The chain couples TRBV11-2 to TRBJ1-1, with TRBD1 matching over 8 bases. Losses at the gene ends were 6 bases for V and 11 bases for J; bases not matched to a gene: 5. The V gene's germline CDR1 is SGHAT and CDR2 FQNNGV. The CDR3 covers 11 residues. CDR3 amino acids: CASRIRDRAFF. The CDR3 nucleotides are TGTGCCAGCAGAATCCGGGACAGGGCTTTCTTT.

CDR3 DNA: TGTGCCAGTAGTAAGGGCTCAGGGGGCAGCGGCAATCAGCCCCAGCATTTT. It specifies CASSKGSGGSGNQPQHF. V and J are TRBV19 and TRBJ1-5; the match to TRBD1 covers 8 bases. Unmatched junction bases numbered 10, after V lost 4 bases and J lost 2 bases. Germline CDR1 is LNHDA and CDR2 is SQIVND (reference sequence). The CDR3 covers 17 residues.

This sequence joins TRBV10-2 and TRBJ2-7; a possible D gene is TRBD2 (5 bases). Germline V gene lookup returns CDR1 WSHSY and CDR2 SAAADI. V was cut by 0 bases and J by 3 bases, with 12 bases left in between. This CDR3 contains 15 residues. The CDR3 here is CASSESGSGGYEQYF. For the CDR3, the DNA is TGCGCCAGCAGTGAGTCAGGCAGCGGAGGCTACGAGCAGTACTTC.

CDR3 sequence (DNA): TGTGCCAGCCGTGGACAGGAGAGCTCCTACGAGCAGTACTTC. This gives the protein CASRGQESSYEQYF. The V call is TRBV6-1, the J call TRBJ2-7; 7 positions agree with TRBD1. The V segment lost 8 bases and the J segment 0 bases; nucleotides outside the gene matches: 7. The CDR3 spans 14 residues. The germline V gene has CDR1 MNHNS and CDR2 SASEGT.